The clone carrying this T cell receptor beta chain was seen a single time. These data are taken from a study of blood T cell repertoires in COVID-19. Study as a whole: The origin of the acute and convalescent COVID-19 samples was the United States, Italy and Spain. T cells, B-cell-depleted T cells, or PBMCs provided the cDNA or gDNA that served as material.

V lost 3 bases and J 4 bases, leaving 15 bases between the germline ends. Germline assignment: CDR1 MNHEY and CDR2 SMNVEV (reference sequence). The CDR3 spans 16 residues. Authors' data handling: Scientists estimated how many nucleated cells there were by amplifying reference gene primers. Libraries were prepared by immunoSEQ multiplex PCR; TCRdb keeps only in-frame clonotypes and omits some of them. V, J and clone size were drawn from that table, and D and trimming were deduced from the DNA. Altogether approximately 96,000 clones are present, more than 90% being singletons, with the ten largest covering 3.5% to 5%.

The rearrangement uses TRBV27 and TRBJ2-2, with a tentative D call TRBD1 (7 bases). The source is a human donor with active COVID-19. The donor label of this sample is uncertain. Sequenced: peripheral blood. DNA for the CDR3: TGTGCCAGCAGTTTTGGAGGGGGCGCTTTCACCGGGGAGCTGTTTTTT. Its translation: CASSFGGGAFTGELFF.